A selection of T cell receptor beta chains follows, all from one sample in a study of blood T cell repertoires in COVID-19. Sequencing was performed with immunoSEQ multiplex PCR; in TCRdb, only in-frame clones are kept and a portion is missing. This table holds around 300,000 clones, 89% found once. The sample consisted of peripheral blood. The source of these receptors is a middle-aged woman who had recovered from COVID-19. The conserved cysteine and the conserved F or W are not part of the CDR3 here. A D gene is named only where the DNA matches it firmly. Clone size is given for some rows only: seen once, a few or many times, or a class if the clone is expanded.

j_call clone_size v_call d_call cdr3_aa
TRBJ2-1 once TRBV19 . ASSISGAGSYNEQF
TRBJ2-1 . TRBV6-5 . ASSTVEAEQF
TRBJ2-1 . TRBV19 TRBD2 ASSIIGRGLAGVTYNEQF
TRBJ2-7 . TRBV3-1/TRBV3-2 . ASSQARAYEQY
TRBJ1-6 . TRBV6-5 . ATKAGGNNSPLH
TRBJ2-2 . TRBV11-3 TRBD2 ASSQRYGLAENTGELF
TRBJ2-7 . TRBV12-3/TRBV12-4 TRBD2 ASTLAGIYEQY
TRBJ2-7 . TRBV3-1/TRBV3-2 . ASSQGAVVYEQY
TRBJ1-1 . TRBV19 . ASSLESGPQLITEAF
TRBJ2-5 . TRBV28 . ASSTRGRQETQY
TRBJ1-2 . TRBV30 . AWGGTSWLDT
TRBJ2-7 . TRBV19 TRBD1 ASSGRDSPTSSYEQY
TRBJ2-4 . TRBV27 . ASSLTGPGIQY
TRBJ1-5 . TRBV25-1 . ASSDPTRQPQH
TRBJ2-1 . TRBV4-1 . ASSQAGGVEQF
TRBJ2-1 . TRBV11-2 . ASSLDLLGGPKYNEQF
TRBJ2-1 . TRBV6-4 TRBD2 ASSDSGLADEQF
TRBJ2-3 . TRBV7-2 TRBD2 ASSLITSGRIDTQY
TRBJ2-3 . TRBV10-3 TRBD2 AISEGLAGVGDTQY
TRBJ2-1 . TRBV29-1 . SVEWGVRQF
TRBJ2-2 . TRBV2 . ASGGRGPNTGELF
TRBJ2-7 . TRBV30 . AWSRGYEQY
TRBJ2-5 . TRBV5-4 TRBD2 ASSGQRGEETQY
TRBJ1-2 . TRBV6-1 . ASSDISGGRLLSGYT
TRBJ1-4 . TRBV5-1 . ASSVGATNEKLF
TRBJ1-5 . TRBV19 . ASSILRDNNQPQH
TRBJ1-5 . TRBV6-5 . ASCGLRSGNQPQH
TRBJ1-3 . TRBV7-2 . ASSLGSLSGNTIY
TRBJ1-4 . TRBV4-1 . ASSQAGGEKLF